These 17 T cell receptor beta chains came from one sample sequenced in a study of blood T cell repertoires in COVID-19. The data were produced by immunoSEQ multiplex PCR, yet TCRdb's version contains in-frame clones alone and is incomplete. The data hold roughly 410,000 clones, with about nine tenths observed a single time. What was sequenced was peripheral blood. The receptor source for this set is a woman between 35 and 50 years old with COVID-19, enrolled during active disease.

In DNA, the CDR3 is TGTGCCAGCAGTTTAGTACAGATGTACGAGCAGTACTTC. Protein: CASSLVQMYEQYF. The chain employs TRBV12-3 or TRBV12-4 and TRBJ2-7; D is ambiguous. With 1 base removed from V and 4 bases from J, the gap between germline ends came to 8 bases. The CDR3 is made up of 13 amino acids.

The J gene is TRBJ2-3, the V gene TRBV29-1; possibly TRBD1 for D (6 bases). This CDR3 is 14 amino acids long. With 7 bases removed from V and 4 bases from J, the gap between germline ends came to 18 bases. Germline V gives CDR1 SQVTM, CDR2 ANQGSEA. DNA for the CDR3: TGCAGCGCTGTGATTACAGGGCTCGCAGATACGCAGTATTTT. It translates to CSAVITGLADTQYF.

V and J are TRBV10-3 and TRBJ2-7; 7 bases fit TRBD1. The junction had 3 bases not matched to a gene; V was cut back by 0 bases and J by 4 bases. The CDR3 runs 14 residues. Germline V gene lookup returns CDR1 ENHRY and CDR2 SYGVKD. The CDR3 DNA reads TGTGCCATCAGTGAGTCAGGGGGCCCTTACGAGCAGTACTTC. Protein: CAISESGGPYEQYF.

The rearrangement uses TRBV6-2 or TRBV6-3 and TRBJ2-7; 7 bases are shared with TRBD1. The CDR3 spans 12 residues. V lost 6 bases to trimming and J lost 9 bases; unmatched junction nucleotides: 8. Germline-derived CDR1 and CDR2 are MNHEY and SVGEGT. The CDR3 region is CASSRQGQGQYF. CDR3 DNA: TGTGCCAGCAGCAGACAGGGACAAGGGCAGTACTTC.

The chain joins TRBV19 to TRBJ2-4; the match to TRBD1 covers 9 bases. The CDR3 loop spans 17 amino acids. V dropped 6 bases and J dropped 1; count of bases not matched to a gene: 10. Germline V gene sequence: CDR1 LNHDA, CDR2 SQIVND (reference sequence). The CDR3 protein is CASSPGTGIGAKNIQYF. Written as DNA, the CDR3 is TGTGCCAGTAGCCCCGGGACAGGGATTGGGGCCAAAAACATTCAGTACTTC. Full variable domain (missing parts from reference TRBV19 and TRBJ2-4): DGGITQSPKYLFRKEGQNVTLSCEQNLNHDAMYWYRQDPGQGLRLIYYSQIVNDFQKGDIAEGYSVSREKKESFPLTVTSAQKNPTAFYLCASSPGTGIGAKNIQYFGAGTRLSVL.

This chain links TRBV7-2 with TRBJ2-3, with TRBD1 identical over 7 bases. The CDR3 has 15 residues. Germline CDR1 reads SGHTA; CDR2 reads FQGNSA. V gave up 5 bases and J gave up 0 bases; unmatched junction bases: 5. CDR3 nucleotides: TGTGCCAGCAGCCTAGACAGGGATAGCACAGATACGCAGTATTTT. Amino acids: CASSLDRDSTDTQYF. Full variable domain (outside the CDR3, taken from reference TRBV7-2 and TRBJ2-3): GAGVSQSPSNKVTEKGKDVELRCDPISGHTALYWYRQSLGQGLEFLIYFQGNSAPDKSGLPSDRFSAERTGGSVSTLTIQRTQQEDSAVYLCASSLDRDSTDTQYFGPGTRLTVL.

V is TRBV28 and J is TRBJ2-1, with D unresolved. Germline CDR1 is MDHEN and CDR2 is SYDVKM. The CDR3 is made up of 14 amino acids. Between the trimmed V and J ends, which lost 3 bases and 7 bases, there was a span of 13 bases. CDR3 residues: CASSFTASGNEQFF. The CDR3 nucleotides are TGTGCCAGCAGTTTTACTGCTAGTGGGAATGAGCAGTTCTTC.

This clone was detected only a few times. The genes are TRBV18 and TRBJ1-5, with D possibly TRBD1 on 5 matching bases. CDR1 and CDR2 from the germline V gene are KGHSH and LQKENI. The V end lost 5 bases, the J end lost 6 bases, and 23 bases lay between the germline ends. The CDR3 totals 17 residues. CDR3 residues: CASSNPSFGGLIQPQHF. As DNA, the CDR3 is TGTGCCAGCTCAAATCCCTCCTTCGGGGGTCTAATTCAGCCCCAGCATTTT. Together with reference TRBV18 and TRBJ1-5, the CDR3 gives the full variable domain: NAGVMQNPRHLVRRRGQEARLRCSPMKGHSHVYWYRQLPEEGLKFMVYLQKENIIDESGMPKERFSAEFPKEGPSILRIQQVVRGDSAAYFCASSNPSFGGLIQPQHFGDGTRLSIL.

In its sample, this clone was seen once. V gene TRBV19 combines with J gene TRBJ1-2, with TRBD1 as a possible D gene (5 bases). Germline values: CDR1 LNHDA, CDR2 SQIVND (reference sequence). V dropped 4 bases and J dropped 8 bases, with 23 bases sitting between them. This CDR3 spans 16 amino acids. The CDR3 region has the DNA TGTGCCAGTAGTACCCGGACAAACAATTTATACGGCGGCTACACCTTC. Translating it yields CASSTRTNNLYGGYTF.

The rearrangement links TRBV19 to TRBJ1-2, with D tentatively TRBD1 (6 bases). Trimming removed 4 bases from V and 3 bases from J, with 12 bases in between. The CDR3 contains 14 residues. In germline, CDR1 is LNHDA, CDR2 SQIVND (reference sequence). The CDR3 sequence is CASSSQSGDYGYTF. The CDR3 DNA reads TGTGCCAGTAGTAGCCAATCAGGGGACTATGGCTACACCTTC.

The CDR3 DNA follows: TGCGCCAGCGGAGAGCGGGCCGGAGACTATGGCTACACCTTC. Amino acids: CASGERAGDYGYTF. The chain recombines TRBV5-1 with TRBJ1-2, with D uncertain. In germline, CDR1 is SGHRS, CDR2 YFSETQ. V lost 7 bases to trimming and J lost 3 bases, with 16 bases between them. The CDR3 runs to 14 residues.

DNA for the CDR3: TGTGCCAGCAGTTTCCCCCTCTCATCAGGGGCAACTAATGAAAAACTGTTTTTT. It specifies CASSFPLSSGATNEKLFF. V is TRBV6-2 or TRBV6-3 and J is TRBJ1-4, with a possible D match to TRBD1 (6 bases). The CDR3 is 18 residues long. The V gene's germline CDR1 is MNHEY and CDR2 SVGEGT. Deletions cut 4 bases from V and 0 bases from J, with 18 bases between.

This chain links TRBV29-1 with TRBJ2-5; TRBD1 agrees at 11 bases. CDR1 and CDR2 from the germline V gene are SQVTM and ANQGSEA. Unmatched junction bases numbered 15, after V lost 7 bases and J lost 2 bases. The CDR3 is 17 residues long. The CDR3 spells CSGGTWGTGGKQETQYF. The DNA of the CDR3 is TGCAGCGGCGGCACATGGGGGACAGGGGGAAAACAAGAGACCCAGTACTTC.

This chain connects TRBV5-4 to TRBJ2-3, with 8 positions matching TRBD1. The V gene's germline CDR1 is SGHNT and CDR2 YYREEE (reference sequence). The CDR3 covers 14 residues. The J segment lost 6 bases and the V segment lost 5 bases, leaving 8 bases of the junction unmatched. The CDR3 spells CASRRQGLTDTQYF. CDR3 DNA sequence: TGTGCCAGCAGAAGACAGGGGTTGACGGATACGCAGTATTTT.

The chain links TRBV28 to TRBJ1-3; D not resolved. Trimming cost V 6 bases and J 0 bases, with 9 bases left between them. This CDR3 has 14 residues. From germline, CDR1 is MDHEN and CDR2 SYDVKM. The CDR3 nucleotides are TGTGCCAGCAGGGCAGGCAACTCTGGAAACACCATATATTTT. Protein product: CASRAGNSGNTIYF.

V is TRBV25-1 and J is TRBJ1-5; D may be TRBD1 (5 bases). This CDR3 region has 12 residues. The germline V and J ends were trimmed by 8 bases and 6 bases, with 11 bases remaining between them. Germline V CDR1 and CDR2: MGHDK, SYGVNS. The CDR3 DNA is TGTGCCAGCGGGGGGGTGGGTCAGCCCCAGCATTTT. Amino acids: CASGGVGQPQHF.

The chain employs TRBV2 and TRBJ1-4, with 10 bases matching TRBD1. This CDR3 comprises 13 residues. Germline assignment: CDR1 SNHLY and CDR2 FYNNEI. V gave up 8 bases and J gave up 6 bases; unmatched junction bases: 3. As DNA, the CDR3 is TGTGCCAGCCGGACAGGGGGAGATGAAAAACTGTTTTTT. Translated, it gives CASRTGGDEKLFF.